The source of this T cell receptor beta chain is a study of T-cell memory formation after mild COVID-19. About the research overall: Most TCR clusters belonged to a single donor.

This CDR3 is 13 amino acids long. CDR1 is SGHTA, CDR2 FQGTGA, per germline. J gave up 5 bases and V 5 bases, and 3 bases lay outside the gene matches. Constant-segment-primed 5'RACE gave TCR alpha and TCR beta cDNA libraries with sample barcodes and UMIs. TCRdb analysed the 5' RACE reads with MiXCR anew, one entry per CDR3 protein. The repertoire holds about 290,000 distinct CDR3 sequences, about a sixth seen once, with more than 20% in the top ten. The sample holds a few counts of this clonotype. Its antigen is unknown. Overall study findings and caveats: In pre-infection memory, a portion of responding clones appeared, which suggested that cross-reactive memory joined. Contracting clones from day 15 to 85 showed balanced CD4/CD8; later expanders favored CD4+.

This TCR derives from a man aged 18 to 29 who had mild COVID-19 (a few samples of this study predate the infection). Cell type and time point are not known. V and J are TRBV7-3 and TRBJ2-7, with 10 bases lining up with TRBD1. The sample comprised PBMCs or a T cell subset sorted from them (not recorded which). The CDR3 DNA follows: TGTGCCAGCAGCCCGACAGGGGGCGACGAGCAGTACGTC. Translated, it gives CASSPTGGDEQYV.